The 2 T cell receptor beta chains reported below all come from one sample, sequenced in a study of identifying expanded T cells in peripheral blood. Clones were sequenced by immunoSEQ multiplex PCR, and TCRdb holds only the in-frame ones, with some missing. This sample has 90,000 to 95,000 clones, with over 75% found just once. The source material was blood. The receptors shown here come from a person aged 18 to 69 in good health.

This chain links TRBV18 with TRBJ1-2, with D possibly being TRBD1 (5 bases). Germline lookup yields CDR1 KGHSH and CDR2 LQKENI. V dropped 3 bases and J dropped 8 bases, with 19 bases sitting between them. The CDR3 spans 15 residues. The chain's CDR3 is CASSPTLQLQEGYTF. CDR3 nucleotide sequence: TGTGCCAGCTCACCGACCCTGCAACTACAGGAAGGCTACACCTTC.

The chain recombines TRBV5-1 with TRBJ1-2; no clear D gene. The CDR3 covers 14 residues. CDR1 and CDR2 from the germline V gene are SGHRS and YFSETQ. With 2 bases removed from V and 0 bases from J, the gap between germline ends came to 8 bases. CDR3 residues: CASSLEPTNYGYTF. In DNA, the CDR3 is TGCGCCAGCAGCTTAGAGCCAACTAACTATGGCTACACCTTC.